This passage covers 13 T cell receptor beta chains from one sample sequenced in a study of cytotoxic CD8 clonotypes in ibrutinib-treated CLL. Assay: immunoSEQ multiplex PCR; the TCRdb copy retains only in-frame clones and omits some. Among 160,000 or so clones listed, 70% to 85% were seen once. The sequencing used PBMCs, collected after 12 months of ibrutinib treatment. These receptors came from a human donor with chronic lymphocytic leukemia.

This rearrangement joins TRBV28 to TRBJ1-5; weak D call: TRBD1 (6 bases). V lost 2 bases to trimming and J lost 9 bases, with 14 bases between them. The V gene's germline CDR1 is MDHEN and CDR2 SYDVKM. The CDR3 loop spans 14 amino acids. This CDR3 reads CASSLGGTLRPQHF. The CDR3 DNA follows: TGTGCCAGCAGTTTAGGAGGGACACTGCGGCCCCAGCATTTT.

This chain uses TRBV13 with TRBJ2-7, with D hard to call. Germline CDR1 PRHDT, CDR2 FYEKMQ (reference sequence). V was pared by 4 bases and J by 3 bases, with 10 bases between. The CDR3 length is 13 residues. The CDR3: CASSSASYYEQYF. The CDR3 nucleotides are TGTGCCAGCAGCTCCGCGAGTTACTACGAGCAGTACTTC.

Comments on this clone: Other DNA sequences within the sample encode an identical CDR3. The rearrangement links TRBV5-1 to TRBJ2-5; TRBD2 aligns across 15 bases. J was trimmed by 2 bases and V by 5 bases; bases with no gene match: 4. The CDR3 runs 16 residues. Per germline, CDR1 SGHRS and CDR2 YFSETQ. The CDR3 DNA is TGCGCCAGCAGTTCCGGACTAGCGGGAGGGCAAGAGACCCAGTACTTC. Its translation is CASSSGLAGGQETQYF.

This clone was seen only a few times. V is TRBV28 and J is TRBJ2-7; the D call may be TRBD1 or TRBD2 (6 bases each). Deletions cut 3 bases from V and 3 bases from J, with 27 bases between. The length of the CDR3 is 19 residues. The germline V gene has CDR1 MDHEN and CDR2 SYDVKM. The CDR3 DNA reads as TGTGCCAGCAGTTTTTCGATTCAGGAGGTCATCGGGGGCGGCTACGAGCAGTACTTC. Translated: CASSFSIQEVIGGGYEQYF.

The J gene is TRBJ1-2, the V gene TRBV7-9, with D hard to call. This CDR3 has 12 residues. Germline V lookup: CDR1 SEHNR, CDR2 FQNEAQ (reference sequence). The ends were cut back, 8 bases at V and 2 bases at J, with 9 bases in the middle. The CDR3 protein is CASGLVNYGYTF. The CDR3 DNA reads TGTGCCAGCGGGCTGGTAAACTATGGCTACACCTTC.

The V gene is TRBV28, the J gene TRBJ2-2; perhaps TRBD2 as D (5 bases). Trimming pared 2 bases from V and 3 bases from J, leaving 10 bases between. The CDR3 spans 15 residues. CDR1 is MDHEN and CDR2 is SYDVKM in the germline V gene. CDR3 coding DNA: TGTGCCAGCAGTTTACCCGGGATGTACACCGGGGAGCTGTTTTTT. It encodes CASSLPGMYTGELFF. The full variable domain, its missing parts supplied by reference TRBV28 and TRBJ2-2, is DVKVTQSSRYLVKRTGEKVFLECVQDMDHENMFWYRQDPGLGLRLIYFSYDVKMKEKGDIPEGYSVSREKKERFSLILESASTNQTSMYLCASSLPGMYTGELFFGEGSRLTVL.

This clone was seen once. The chain links TRBV10-3 to TRBJ1-2; 9 bases are a match to TRBD1. Germline V gene data show CDR1 as ENHRY and CDR2 as SYGVKD. J lost 4 bases, V lost 5 bases, and 5 bases had no gene match. The CDR3 runs to 14 residues. In nucleotides, the CDR3 is TGTGCCATCAGTACAGGGGGCGTTGGCTATGGCTACACCTTC. Amino acids: CAISTGGVGYGYTF.

The chain is built from TRBV30 and TRBJ1-2, with TRBD1 matching over 9 bases. Per germline, CDR1 GTSNPN and CDR2 SVGIG (reference sequence). The CDR3 has 15 amino acids. The trim removed 2 bases at V and 1 base at J, leaving 5 bases unmatched. The CDR3 reads CAWSTGTGINYGYTF. The DNA for the CDR3 is TGTGCCTGGAGTACTGGGACAGGGATTAACTATGGCTACACCTTC.

This clone was found a few times. The chain is built from TRBV14 and TRBJ1-1; 7 nucleotides match TRBD1. V lost 7 bases and J lost 0; bases outside the gene matches: 8. Germline V gives CDR1 SGHDN, CDR2 FVKESK. This CDR3 contains 15 residues. As DNA, the CDR3 is TGTGCCAGCAAGGCCTCGACAGGGATGAACACTGAAGCTTTCTTT. Its protein product is CASKASTGMNTEAFF.

V is TRBV19 and J is TRBJ2-2; 10 bases are shared with TRBD2. Per germline, CDR1 LNHDA and CDR2 SQIVND (reference sequence). The CDR3 is 16 amino acids. J was trimmed by 4 bases and V by 6 bases; bases with no gene match: 8. The CDR3 nucleotides are TGTGCCAGTAGGTCAAGCGGGGGGGCCGGCACCGGGGAGCTGTTTTTT. Its translation is CASRSSGGAGTGELFF. Full variable domain (missing parts from reference TRBV19 and TRBJ2-2): DGGITQSPKYLFRKEGQNVTLSCEQNLNHDAMYWYRQDPGQGLRLIYYSQIVNDFQKGDIAEGYSVSREKKESFPLTVTSAQKNPTAFYLCASRSSGGAGTGELFFGEGSRLTVL.

V gene TRBV19 combines with J gene TRBJ2-1; D might be TRBD1 (6 bases). With 5 bases removed from V and 3 bases from J, the gap between germline ends came to 14 bases. Germline CDR1 and CDR2: LNHDA and SQIVND (reference sequence). The CDR3 covers 15 residues. DNA for the CDR3: TGTGCCAGTAGTCCAGGACAGCGCCTCTACAATGAGCAGTTCTTC. Translating it yields CASSPGQRLYNEQFF.

The gene calls are TRBV28 and TRBJ1-1; D is unresolved. CDR3 length: 11 amino acids. V lost 5 bases to trimming and J lost 8 bases, with 9 bases between them. Germline V gene sequence: CDR1 MDHEN, CDR2 SYDVKM. The DNA for the CDR3 is TGTGCCAGCAGTGTCGAGGGAGAAGCTTTCTTT. This translates into CASSVEGEAFF.

This chain uses TRBV2 with TRBJ2-5; 8 bases fit TRBD2. V gave up 6 bases and J gave up 5 bases; unmatched junction bases: 8. This CDR3 is built from 14 residues. CDR1 and CDR2 (germline): SNHLY, FYNNEI. CDR3 amino acids: CASRRGTRLETQYF. The CDR3 region has the DNA TGTGCCAGCAGGAGAGGGACTAGATTGGAGACCCAGTACTTC.